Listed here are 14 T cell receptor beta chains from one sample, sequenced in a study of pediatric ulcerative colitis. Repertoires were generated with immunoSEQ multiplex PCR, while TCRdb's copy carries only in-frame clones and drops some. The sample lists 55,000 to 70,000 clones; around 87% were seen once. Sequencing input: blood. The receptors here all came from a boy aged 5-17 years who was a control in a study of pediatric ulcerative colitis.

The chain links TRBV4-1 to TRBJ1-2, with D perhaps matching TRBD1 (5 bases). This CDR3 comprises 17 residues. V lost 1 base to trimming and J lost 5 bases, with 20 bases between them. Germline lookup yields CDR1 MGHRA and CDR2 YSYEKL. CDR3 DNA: TGCGCCAGCAGCCAAGCCCGGCGGGACGCACCTGGATATGGCTACACCTTC. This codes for CASSQARRDAPGYGYTF.

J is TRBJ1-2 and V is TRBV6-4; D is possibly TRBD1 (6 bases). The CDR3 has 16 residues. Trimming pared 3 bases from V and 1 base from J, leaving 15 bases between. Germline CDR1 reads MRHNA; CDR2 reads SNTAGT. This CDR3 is CASSDLTGRGNYGYTF. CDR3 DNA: TGTGCCAGCAGTGATCTAACAGGGAGAGGTAACTATGGCTACACCTTC.

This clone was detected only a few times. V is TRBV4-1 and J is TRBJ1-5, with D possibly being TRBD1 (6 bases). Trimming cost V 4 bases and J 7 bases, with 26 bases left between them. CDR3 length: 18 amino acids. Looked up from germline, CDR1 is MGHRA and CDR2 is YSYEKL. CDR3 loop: CASSPHPLQGLKEQPQHF. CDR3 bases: TGCGCCAGCAGCCCCCACCCCCTCCAGGGGCTTAAGGAGCAGCCCCAGCATTTT.

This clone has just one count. The CDR3 bases are TGCAGCGTTGAAGATCCAGAGACTGCCAACTACGAGCAGTACTTC. This gives the protein CSVEDPETANYEQYF. The gene calls are TRBV29-1 and TRBJ2-7, with D uncertain. This CDR3 is built from 15 residues. V dropped 0 bases and J dropped 3 bases, with 15 bases sitting between them. Per germline, CDR1 SQVTM and CDR2 ANQGSEA.

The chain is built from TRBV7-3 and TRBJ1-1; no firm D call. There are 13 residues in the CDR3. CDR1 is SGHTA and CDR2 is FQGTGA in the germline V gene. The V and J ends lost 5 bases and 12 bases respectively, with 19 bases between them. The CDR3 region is CASSPSGAPEPFF. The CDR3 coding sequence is TGTGCCAGCAGCCCCTCCGGCGCCCCGGAACCTTTCTTT.

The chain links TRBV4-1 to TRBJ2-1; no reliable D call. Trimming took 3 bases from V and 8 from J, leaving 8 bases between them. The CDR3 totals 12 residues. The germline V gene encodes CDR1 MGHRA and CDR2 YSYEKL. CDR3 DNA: TGCGCCAGCAGCCATGACGGAGATGAGCAGTTCTTC. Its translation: CASSHDGDEQFF.

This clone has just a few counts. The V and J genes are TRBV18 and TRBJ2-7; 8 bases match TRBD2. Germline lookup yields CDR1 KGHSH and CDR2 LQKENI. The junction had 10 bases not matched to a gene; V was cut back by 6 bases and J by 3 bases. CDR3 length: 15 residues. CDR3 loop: CASSPAGDLVYEQYF. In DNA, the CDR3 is TGTGCCAGCTCCCCAGCGGGGGATCTCGTCTACGAGCAGTACTTC.

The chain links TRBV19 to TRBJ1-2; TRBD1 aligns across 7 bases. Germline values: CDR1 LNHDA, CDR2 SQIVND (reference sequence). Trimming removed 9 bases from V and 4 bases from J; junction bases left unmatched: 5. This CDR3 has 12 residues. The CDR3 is CASSRDSYGYTF. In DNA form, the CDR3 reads TGTGCCAGCAGCCGGGACAGCTATGGCTACACCTTC.

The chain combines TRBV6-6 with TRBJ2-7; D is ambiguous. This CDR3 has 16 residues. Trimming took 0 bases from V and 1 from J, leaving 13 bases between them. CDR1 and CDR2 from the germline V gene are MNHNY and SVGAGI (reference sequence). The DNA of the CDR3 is TGTGCCAGCAGTTACTCGTACGAAGGTTTTTCCTACGAGCAGTACTTC. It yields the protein CASSYSYEGFSYEQYF.

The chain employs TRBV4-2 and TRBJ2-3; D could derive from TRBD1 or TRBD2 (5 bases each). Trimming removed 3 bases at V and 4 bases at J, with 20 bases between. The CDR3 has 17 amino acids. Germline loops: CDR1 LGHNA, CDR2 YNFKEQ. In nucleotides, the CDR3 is TGTGCCAGCAGCCAGGAAAAGAGGGGACGAGAATCAGATACGCAGTATTTT. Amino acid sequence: CASSQEKRGRESDTQYF.

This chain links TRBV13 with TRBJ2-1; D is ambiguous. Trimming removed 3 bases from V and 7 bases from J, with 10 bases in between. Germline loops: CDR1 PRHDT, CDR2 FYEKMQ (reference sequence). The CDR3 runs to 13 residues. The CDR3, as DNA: TGTGCCAGCAGCTTTCCGACCAAAAATGAGCAGTTCTTC. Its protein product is CASSFPTKNEQFF. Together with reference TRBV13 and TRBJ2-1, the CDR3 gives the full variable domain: AAGVIQSPRHLIKEKRETATLKCYPIPRHDTVYWYQQGPGQDPQFLISFYEKMQSDKGSIPDRFSAQQFSDYHSELNMSSLELGDSALYFCASSFPTKNEQFFGPGTRLTVL.

The CDR3 nucleotides read TGTGCCAGCAGGGCGCGGGGGCCCACAGATACGCAGTATTTT. It is translated as CASRARGPTDTQYF. The rearrangement uses TRBV6-4 and TRBJ2-3; tentatively, D is TRBD2 (7 bases). Looked up from germline, CDR1 is MRHNA and CDR2 is SNTAGT. The CDR3 covers 14 residues. Trimming removed 6 bases from V and 2 bases from J, with 12 bases in between.

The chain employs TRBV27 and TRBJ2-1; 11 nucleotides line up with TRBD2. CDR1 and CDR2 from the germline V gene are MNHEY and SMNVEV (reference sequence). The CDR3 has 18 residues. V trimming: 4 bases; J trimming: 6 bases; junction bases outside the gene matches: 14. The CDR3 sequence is CASSSPGWGTSGSNEQFF. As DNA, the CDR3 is TGTGCCAGCAGTTCCCCTGGTTGGGGGACTAGCGGTTCCAATGAGCAGTTCTTC.

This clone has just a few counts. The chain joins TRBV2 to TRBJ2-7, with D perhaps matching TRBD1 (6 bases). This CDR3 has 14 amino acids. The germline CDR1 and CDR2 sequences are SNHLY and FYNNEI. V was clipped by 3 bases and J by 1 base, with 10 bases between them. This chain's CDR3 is CASSDWTVSYEQYF. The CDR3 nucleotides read TGTGCCAGCAGTGATTGGACAGTTTCCTACGAGCAGTACTTC.